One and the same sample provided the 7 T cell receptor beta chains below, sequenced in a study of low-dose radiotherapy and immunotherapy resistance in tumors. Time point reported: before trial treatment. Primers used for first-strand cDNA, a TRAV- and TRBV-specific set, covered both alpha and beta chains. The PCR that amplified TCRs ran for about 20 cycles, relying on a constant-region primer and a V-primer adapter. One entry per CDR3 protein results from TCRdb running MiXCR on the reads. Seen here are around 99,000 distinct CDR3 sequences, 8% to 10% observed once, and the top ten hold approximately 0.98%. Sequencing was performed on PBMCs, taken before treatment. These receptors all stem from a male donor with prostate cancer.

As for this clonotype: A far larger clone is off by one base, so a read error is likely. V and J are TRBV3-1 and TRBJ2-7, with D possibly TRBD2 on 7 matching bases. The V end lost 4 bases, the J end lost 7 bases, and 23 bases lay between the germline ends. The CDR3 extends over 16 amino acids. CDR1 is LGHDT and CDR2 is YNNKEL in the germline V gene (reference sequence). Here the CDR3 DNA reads TGTGCCAGCAGCCTCTCGGGGGGCGGGAGCCGCAATGAGCAGTACTTC. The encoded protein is CASSLSGGGSRNEQYF.

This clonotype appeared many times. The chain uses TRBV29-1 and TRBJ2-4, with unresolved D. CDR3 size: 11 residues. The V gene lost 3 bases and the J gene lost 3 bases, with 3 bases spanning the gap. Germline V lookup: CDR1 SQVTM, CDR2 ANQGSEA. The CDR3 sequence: CSVEDKNIQYF. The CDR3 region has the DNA TGCAGCGTTGAGGACAAAAACATTCAGTACTTC.

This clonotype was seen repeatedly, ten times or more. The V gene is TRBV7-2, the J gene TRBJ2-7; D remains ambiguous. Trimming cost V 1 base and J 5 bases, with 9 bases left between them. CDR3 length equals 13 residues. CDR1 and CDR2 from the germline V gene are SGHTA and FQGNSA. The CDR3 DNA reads TGTGCCAGCAGCTTAGTTGCCGGGCACGAGCAGTACTTC. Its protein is CASSLVAGHEQYF.

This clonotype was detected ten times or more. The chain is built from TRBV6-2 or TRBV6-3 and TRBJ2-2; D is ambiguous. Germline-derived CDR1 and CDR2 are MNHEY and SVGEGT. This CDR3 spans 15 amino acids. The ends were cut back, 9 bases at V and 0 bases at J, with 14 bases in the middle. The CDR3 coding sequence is TGTGCCAGTTTCTGGACGGGCGCGAACACCGGGGAGCTGTTTTTT. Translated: CASFWTGANTGELFF.

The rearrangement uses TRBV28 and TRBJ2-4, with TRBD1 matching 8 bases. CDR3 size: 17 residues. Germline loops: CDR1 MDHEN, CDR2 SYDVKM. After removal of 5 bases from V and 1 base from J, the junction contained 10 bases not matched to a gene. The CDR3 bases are TGTGCCAGCAGTCCACTCGGACAGGGACTTGCCAAAAACATTCAGTACTTC. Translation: CASSPLGQGLAKNIQYF.

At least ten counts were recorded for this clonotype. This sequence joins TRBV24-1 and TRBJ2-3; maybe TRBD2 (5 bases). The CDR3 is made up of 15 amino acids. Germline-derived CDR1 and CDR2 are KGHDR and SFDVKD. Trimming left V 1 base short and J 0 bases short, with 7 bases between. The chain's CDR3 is CATSDFGGSTDTQYF. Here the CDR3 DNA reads TGTGCCACCAGTGATTTCGGCGGGAGCACAGATACGCAGTATTTT.

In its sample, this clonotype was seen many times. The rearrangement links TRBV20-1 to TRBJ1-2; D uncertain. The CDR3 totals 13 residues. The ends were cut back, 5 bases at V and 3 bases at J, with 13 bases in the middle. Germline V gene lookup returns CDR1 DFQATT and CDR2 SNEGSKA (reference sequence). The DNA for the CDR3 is TGCAGTGCTTCCAGGACGGCCGACTATGGCTACACCTTC. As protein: CSASRTADYGYTF.